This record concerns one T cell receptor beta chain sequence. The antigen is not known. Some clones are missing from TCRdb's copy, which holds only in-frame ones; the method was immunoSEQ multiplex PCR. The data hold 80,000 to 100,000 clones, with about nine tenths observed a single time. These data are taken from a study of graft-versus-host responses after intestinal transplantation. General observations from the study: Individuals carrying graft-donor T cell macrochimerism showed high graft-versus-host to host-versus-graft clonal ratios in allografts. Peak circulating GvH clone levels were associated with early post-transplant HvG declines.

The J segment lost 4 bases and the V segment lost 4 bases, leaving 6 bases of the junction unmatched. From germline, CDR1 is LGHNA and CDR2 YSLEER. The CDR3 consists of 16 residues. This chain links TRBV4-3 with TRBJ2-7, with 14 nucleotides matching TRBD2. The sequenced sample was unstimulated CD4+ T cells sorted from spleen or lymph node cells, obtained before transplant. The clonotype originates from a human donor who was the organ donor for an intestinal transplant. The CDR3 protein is CASSRGLAGGIYEQYF. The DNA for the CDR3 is TGCGCCAGCAGCCGAGGACTAGCGGGGGGAATATACGAGCAGTACTTC.